The 8 T cell receptor beta chains reported below all come from one sample, sequenced in a study of blood T cell repertoires in COVID-19 (dated by TCRdb to about 2020). Receptors were amplified or captured by the immunoSEQ multiplex PCR assay. In its TCRdb copy, this immuneACCESS table keeps in-frame sequences only and misses some clones. Where compared with another copy, unresolved V genes explain less than half of these, and the others have no known cause. In this sample the table shows more than 200,000 clones, around 86% of which occur a single time. Roughly 4.9% of the sample belongs to the ten largest clones. The specimen sequenced was peripheral blood. These receptors were obtained from a woman aged 55 to 70 with COVID-19, enrolled during active disease.

This chain connects TRBV4-1 to TRBJ1-2; TRBD1 aligns across 9 bases. Trimming at V came to 5 bases and at J to 5 bases, leaving 12 bases not matched to a gene. The CDR3 totals 16 residues. Germline-derived CDR1 and CDR2 are MGHRA and YSYEKL. For the CDR3, the DNA is TGCGCCAGCAGCACCCGACCCGGGACAGGGCCTTATGGCTACACCTTC. Its translation: CASSTRPGTGPYGYTF.

This chain connects TRBV11-1 to TRBJ1-1; D may be TRBD1 (6 bases). Trimming stripped 4 bases from V and 3 bases from J, with 12 bases between. CDR1 is SGHAT, CDR2 FQDESV, per germline (reference sequence). CDR3 length: 14 amino acids. The CDR3 loop is CASSSGQTDTEAFF. The CDR3 DNA sequence: TGTGCCAGCAGCTCAGGACAGACCGACACTGAAGCTTTCTTT.

This clone was seen only once. The chain links TRBV5-1 to TRBJ2-5; 8 bases are a match to TRBD1. V was pared by 8 bases and J by 4 bases, with 4 bases of the junction left unmatched. The CDR3 covers 12 residues. In germline, CDR1 is SGHRS, CDR2 YFSETQ. CDR3 coding DNA: TGCGCCAGTACCACAGGGGGAGAGACCCAGTACTTC. This encodes CASTTGGETQYF.

The genes are TRBV19 and TRBJ1-2; TRBD1 aligns across 11 bases. This CDR3 region has 15 residues. The germline V gene has CDR1 LNHDA and CDR2 SQIVND (reference sequence). The junction had 8 bases not matched to a gene; V was cut back by 8 bases and J by 3 bases. The CDR3: CASQVPGQGDYGYTF. The CDR3 coding sequence is TGTGCCAGTCAAGTTCCGGGACAGGGGGACTATGGCTACACCTTC.

The chain carries TRBV30 and TRBJ2-7; no clear D. The CDR3 totals 13 residues. The germline gives CDR1 GTSNPN, CDR2 SVGIG (reference sequence). The V end was cut by 1 base, the J end by 7 bases, with 14 bases between. The CDR3 coding sequence is TGTGCCTGGAGTGCCACGGGTGGCCGAGAGCAGTACTTC. It specifies CAWSATGGREQYF.

The rearrangement uses TRBV4-2 and TRBJ2-6; D unresolved. The V gene lost 0 bases and the J gene lost 1 base, with 7 bases spanning the gap. CDR1 LGHNA and CDR2 YNFKEQ come from the germline V gene. The CDR3 runs 16 residues. CDR3 coding DNA: TGTGCCAGCAGCCAAGATTTCGGGTCTGGGGCCAACGTCCTGACTTTC. As protein: CASSQDFGSGANVLTF.

The chain links TRBV27 to TRBJ2-7; tentatively, D is TRBD1 (6 bases). The CDR3 is made up of 15 amino acids. V shed 8 bases and J shed 6 bases, with 23 bases lying between them. Germline CDR1 and CDR2: MNHEY and SMNVEV (reference sequence). The CDR3 region has the DNA TGTGCCAGCCACCAAGCTGGGGCAGTCAGGGGCGAGCAGTACTTC. Its protein product is CASHQAGAVRGEQYF.

The chain links TRBV20-1 to TRBJ1-2, with 8 nucleotides matching TRBD1. This CDR3 contains 11 residues. CDR1 and CDR2 from the germline V gene are DFQATT and SNEGSKA (reference sequence). V gave up 6 bases and J gave up 8 bases; unmatched junction bases: 5. CDR3 region: CSAIDRGGYTF. The CDR3, as DNA: TGCAGTGCGATCGACAGGGGCGGCTACACCTTC.